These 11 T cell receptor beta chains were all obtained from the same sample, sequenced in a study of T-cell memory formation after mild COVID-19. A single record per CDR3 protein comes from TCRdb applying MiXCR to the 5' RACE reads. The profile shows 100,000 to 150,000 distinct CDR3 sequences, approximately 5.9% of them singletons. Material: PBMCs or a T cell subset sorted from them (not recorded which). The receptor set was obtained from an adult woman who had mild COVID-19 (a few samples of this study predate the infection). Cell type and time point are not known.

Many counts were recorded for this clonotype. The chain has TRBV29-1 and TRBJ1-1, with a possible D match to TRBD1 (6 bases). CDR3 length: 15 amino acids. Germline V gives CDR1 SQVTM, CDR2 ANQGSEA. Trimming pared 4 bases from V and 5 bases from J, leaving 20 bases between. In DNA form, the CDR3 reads TGCAGCGTTGGGACCGGGGGCGGGAGGAGGACTGAAGCTTTCTTT. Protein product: CSVGTGGGRRTEAFF.

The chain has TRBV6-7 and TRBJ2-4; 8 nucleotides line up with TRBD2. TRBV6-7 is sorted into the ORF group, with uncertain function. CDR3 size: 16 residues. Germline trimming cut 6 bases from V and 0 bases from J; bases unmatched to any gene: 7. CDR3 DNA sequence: TGTGCCAGCAGACCCGGCGGGGGGCTAGCCAAAAACATTCAGTACTTC. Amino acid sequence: CASRPGGGLAKNIQYF.

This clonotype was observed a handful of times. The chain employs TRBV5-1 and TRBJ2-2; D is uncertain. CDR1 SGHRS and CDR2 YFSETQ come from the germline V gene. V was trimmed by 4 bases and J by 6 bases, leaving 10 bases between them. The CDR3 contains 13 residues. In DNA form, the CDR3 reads TGCGCCAGCAGCCCCGCCCGACCCGGGGAGCTGTTTTTT. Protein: CASSPARPGELFF.

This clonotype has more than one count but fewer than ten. This CDR3 reads CASSPSQVREGQYF. CDR3 sequence (DNA): TGCGCCAGCAGCCCCAGCCAGGTGAGAGAGGGCCAGTACTTC. This chain connects TRBV5-1 to TRBJ2-5; a possible D gene is TRBD2 (5 bases). This CDR3 comprises 14 residues. Germline CDR1 reads SGHRS; CDR2 reads YFSETQ. V lost 4 bases and J 10 bases, leaving 20 bases between the germline ends.

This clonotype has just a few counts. As DNA, the CDR3 is TGTGCCAGCAGCCGCGGGACTAGCAGCGCCGGGGAGCTGTTTTTT. Translation: CASSRGTSSAGELFF. The chain links TRBV3-1 to TRBJ2-2; TRBD2 agrees at 9 bases. The CDR3 has 15 amino acids. CDR1 is LGHDT, CDR2 YNNKEL, per germline (reference sequence). J was trimmed by 6 bases and V by 4 bases; bases with no gene match: 6.

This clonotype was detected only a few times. CDR3 loop: CASSTTGTSFADTQYF. CDR3 DNA sequence: TGTGCCAGCAGCACCACCGGGACTAGCTTCGCAGATACGCAGTATTTT. The chain combines TRBV7-2 with TRBJ2-3; the match to TRBD2 covers 9 bases. The CDR3 totals 16 residues. With V trimmed by 5 bases and J by 4 bases, 10 bases remained unmatched. Germline loops: CDR1 SGHTA, CDR2 FQGNSA. The whole variable domain, filled in from reference TRBV7-2 and TRBJ2-3, reads GAGVSQSPSNKVTEKGKDVELRCDPISGHTALYWYRQSLGQGLEFLIYFQGNSAPDKSGLPSDRFSAERTGGSVSTLTIQRTQQEDSAVYLCASSTTGTSFADTQYFGPGTRLTVL.

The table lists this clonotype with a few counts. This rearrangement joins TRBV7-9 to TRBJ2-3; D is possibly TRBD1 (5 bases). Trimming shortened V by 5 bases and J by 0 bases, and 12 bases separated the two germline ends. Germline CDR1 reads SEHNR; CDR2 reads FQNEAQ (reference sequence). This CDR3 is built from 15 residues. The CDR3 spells CASSRTGASTDTQYF. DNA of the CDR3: TGTGCCAGCAGCCGAACAGGAGCTAGCACAGATACGCAGTATTTT.

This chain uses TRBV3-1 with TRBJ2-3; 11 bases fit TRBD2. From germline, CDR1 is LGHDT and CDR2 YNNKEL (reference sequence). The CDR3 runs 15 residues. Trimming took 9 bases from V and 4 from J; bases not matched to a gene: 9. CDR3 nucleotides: TGTGCCAGTAGATCGACTAGCGGGATTTCAGATACGCAGTATTTT. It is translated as CASRSTSGISDTQYF.

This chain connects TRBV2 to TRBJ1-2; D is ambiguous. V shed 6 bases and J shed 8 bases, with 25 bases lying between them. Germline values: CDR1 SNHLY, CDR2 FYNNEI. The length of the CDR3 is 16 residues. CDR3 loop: CASSLGRQSTPGGYTF. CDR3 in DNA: TGTGCCAGCAGCCTGGGCCGGCAATCCACCCCGGGAGGCTACACCTTC. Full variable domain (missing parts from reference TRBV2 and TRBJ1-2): EPEVTQTPSHQVTQMGQEVILRCVPISNHLYFYWYRQILGQKVEFLVSFYNNEISEKSEIFDDQFSVERPDGSNFTLKIRSTKLEDSAMYFCASSLGRQSTPGGYTFGSGTRLTVV.

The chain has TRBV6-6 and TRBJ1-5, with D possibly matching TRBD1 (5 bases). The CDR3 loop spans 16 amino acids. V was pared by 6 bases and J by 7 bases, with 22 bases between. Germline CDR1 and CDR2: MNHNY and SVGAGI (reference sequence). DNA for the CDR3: TGTGCCAGCAGCCCCAGGGCGACTCCAGGTTACCAGCCCCAGCATTTT. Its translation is CASSPRATPGYQPQHF.

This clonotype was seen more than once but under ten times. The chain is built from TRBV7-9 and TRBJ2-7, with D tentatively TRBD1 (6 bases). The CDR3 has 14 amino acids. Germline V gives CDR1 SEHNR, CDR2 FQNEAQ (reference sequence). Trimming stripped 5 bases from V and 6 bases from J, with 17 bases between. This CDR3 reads CASSEDLARGEQYF. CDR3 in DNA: TGTGCCAGCAGCGAGGACTTAGCCAGGGGCGAGCAGTACTTC.